Listed below are T cell receptor beta chains from one sample, sequenced in a study of T cell changes during pregnancy in multiple sclerosis. Clones were read by immunoSEQ multiplex PCR, and TCRdb kept only the in-frame ones, dropping some. Among about 100,000 clones listed, more than 85% were seen once. Sequencing used peripheral blood, obtained after pregnancy. The origin of the receptors is a female donor with multiple sclerosis, enrolled in a pregnancy study. CDR3s include the opening cysteine and the closing phenylalanine or tryptophan. Each record gives: J gene, V gene, D gene, CDR3 length, clone size, CDR3 protein, CDR3 DNA. D genes are given only for firm matches. Some rows have no size entry. The others give once, few or many, or a class for an expanded clone.

>TRBJ1-2|TRBV5-6|.|13|few
CASSLGGHDGYTF
TGTGCCAGCAGCTTGGGGGGACACGATGGCTACACCTTC
>TRBJ2-3|TRBV10-3|TRBD1|15|.
CAISDPGQGIDTQYF
TGTGCCATCAGTGATCCGGGACAGGGAATAGATACGCAGTATTTT
>TRBJ2-7|TRBV21-1|.|16|few
CASSKERTGPLYEQYF
TGTGCCAGCAGCAAAGAGCGTACAGGTCCTCTTTACGAGCAGTACTTC
>TRBJ1-5|TRBV7-9|.|13|.
CASSFGTAEPQHF
TGTGCCAGCAGCTTTGGAACGGCGGAGCCCCAGCATTTT
>TRBJ1-3|TRBV6-6|.|14|.
CASSETARGNTIYF
TGTGCCAGCAGCGAGACTGCCCGGGGAAACACCATATATTTT
>TRBJ2-5|TRBV7-8|.|17|.
CASSPQVGLGAGETQYF
TGTGCCAGCAGCCCGCAAGTCGGTTTGGGGGCGGGAGAGACCCAGTACTTC
>TRBJ2-1|TRBV6-1|TRBD1|14|.
CASRGTARGNEQFF
TGTGCCAGCAGAGGGACAGCCCGGGGCAATGAGCAGTTCTTC
>TRBJ2-3|TRBV10-3|TRBD1|16|.
CAISESWTGGTDTQYF
TGTGCCATCAGTGAGTCCTGGACAGGGGGCACAGATACGCAGTATTTT
>TRBJ1-5|TRBV10-1|.|13|.
CASHVRGGQPQHF
TGCGCCAGCCACGTGAGGGGAGGTCAGCCCCAGCATTTT
>TRBJ1-1|TRBV29-1|.|12|.
CSVLGGITEAFF
TGCAGCGTTCTGGGGGGTATCACTGAAGCTTTCTTT
>TRBJ1-3|TRBV4-1|TRBD1|15|.
CASSRGQGVRNTIYF
TGCGCCAGCAGCCGGGGACAGGGGGTGAGAAACACCATATATTTT
>TRBJ1-6|TRBV6-6|TRBD1|14|.
CASNFPDRNSPLHF
TGTGCCAGCAATTTCCCGGACAGGAATTCACCCCTCCACTTT
>TRBJ2-1|TRBV11-2|.|12|once
CASSFGPNEQFF
TGTGCCAGCAGCTTTGGGCCCAATGAGCAGTTCTTC
>TRBJ2-6|TRBV4-2|TRBD2|19|.
CASSQGWGGAVSGANVLTF
TGTGCCAGCAGCCAAGGCTGGGGAGGGGCAGTCTCTGGGGCCAACGTCCTGACTTTC
>TRBJ1-6|TRBV5-1|TRBD1|14|.
CASSPGQGNSPLHF
TGCGCCAGCAGCCCGGGACAGGGAAATTCACCCCTCCACTTT
>TRBJ2-5|TRBV29-1|.|12|.
CSVERGPETQYF
TGCAGCGTTGAGCGGGGGCCAGAGACCCAGTACTTC
>TRBJ1-2|TRBV27|.|13|.
CASSMVANYGYTF
TGTGCCAGCAGTATGGTAGCTAACTATGGCTACACCTTC
>TRBJ2-1|TRBV5-4|TRBD2|15|.
CASSLTSGGYNEQFF
TGTGCCAGCAGCTTGACTAGCGGGGGGTACAATGAGCAGTTCTTC
>TRBJ2-2|TRBV6-5|TRBD2|16|.
CASSYPSGGNTGELFF
TGTGCCAGCAGTTACCCAAGCGGGGGGAACACCGGGGAGCTGTTTTTT
>TRBJ2-7|TRBV7-2|TRBD1|18|.
CASSLGTGTATYTYEQYF
TGTGCCAGCAGCTTAGGGACCGGGACAGCGACTTATACTTACGAGCAGTACTTC
>TRBJ1-1|TRBV15|.|13|.
CATGTTGNTEAFF
TGTGCCACCGGAACGACAGGGAACACTGAAGCTTTCTTT
>TRBJ1-5|TRBV14|TRBD1|13|.
CASSRTGNQPQHF
TGTGCCAGCAGCCGGACAGGGAATCAGCCCCAGCATTTT
>TRBJ1-5|TRBV2|.|13|few
CASSDREDQPQHF
TGTGCCAGCAGTGACAGGGAGGATCAGCCCCAGCATTTT
>TRBJ2-5|TRBV18|.|15|.
CASSPGHHHQETQYF
TGTGCCAGCTCACCGGGACACCACCATCAAGAGACCCAGTACTTC
>TRBJ2-7|TRBV5-4|.|12|.
CASSSGSYEQYF
TGTGCCAGCAGCTCGGGTTCCTACGAGCAGTACTTC
>TRBJ2-5|TRBV5-4|.|14|.
CASSLGQQQETQYF
TGTGCCAGCAGCTTGGGACAGCAACAAGAGACCCAGTACTTC
>TRBJ2-3|TRBV29-1|TRBD2|15|.
CSVERVTSGGHTQYF
TGCAGCGTTGAAAGGGTGACTAGCGGGGGCCATACGCAGTATTTT
>TRBJ1-5|TRBV5-6|.|15|.
CASSPGLYSNQPQHF
TGTGCCAGCAGCCCGGGACTTTATAGCAATCAGCCCCAGCATTTT
>TRBJ2-1|TRBV12-5|.|15|.
CASGWGGGGGNEQFF
TGTGCTAGTGGTTGGGGAGGGGGGGGAGGGAATGAGCAGTTCTTC
>TRBJ1-5|TRBV7-8|TRBD1|17|.
CASSLRDSGFSNQPQHF
TGTGCCAGCAGCCTCCGGGACAGCGGATTTAGCAATCAGCCCCAGCATTTT
>TRBJ2-3|TRBV4-2|TRBD1|16|.
CASSHPGQASTDTQYF
TGTGCCAGCAGCCACCCCGGACAGGCTAGCACAGATACGCAGTATTTT
>TRBJ2-7|TRBV18|.|11|.
CASSPGLEQYF
TGTGCCAGCTCACCTGGACTCGAGCAGTACTTC
>TRBJ1-3|TRBV4-1|TRBD1|15|.
CASSYLQGGGNTIYF
TGCGCCAGCAGCTACTTACAGGGGGGCGGAAACACCATATATTTT
>TRBJ1-6|TRBV18|.|14|few
CASSPGQNNSPLHF
TGTGCCAGCTCACCTGGGCAAAATAATTCACCCCTCCACTTT
>TRBJ2-2|TRBV27|.|14|.
CASSLYLPAGELFF
TGTGCCAGCAGTTTATATTTGCCGGCCGGGGAGCTGTTTTTT
>TRBJ2-7|TRBV6-5|TRBD2|15|.
CASSYVAGGPAEQYF
TGTGCCAGCAGTTACGTAGCGGGGGGGCCAGCCGAGCAGTACTTC
>TRBJ1-2|TRBV30|.|16|.
CAWSEKGPGANYGYTF
TGTGCCTGGAGTGAGAAGGGACCGGGAGCTAACTATGGCTACACCTTC
>TRBJ2-2|TRBV25-1|.|12|few
CASSADTGELFF
TGTGCCAGCAGTGCGGACACCGGGGAGCTGTTTTTT
>TRBJ2-3|TRBV18|TRBD1|16|.
CASSPIQTGQGDTQYF
TGTGCCAGCTCACCCATACAGACAGGGCAAGGAGATACGCAGTATTTT
>TRBJ2-7|TRBV19|.|14|.
CASRTMAGSGEQYF
TGTGCCAGTAGGACTATGGCGGGGTCCGGCGAGCAGTACTTC
>TRBJ1-5|TRBV6-5|.|14|.
CASKEGGGNQPQHF
TGTGCCAGCAAGGAAGGGGGAGGGAATCAGCCCCAGCATTTT
>TRBJ2-7|TRBV5-1|.|24|.
CASSLVTNTPQGWNCPPYSYEQYF
TGCGCCAGCAGCTTGGTAACCAATACACCACAGGGCTGGAATTGCCCCCCCTACTCCTACGAGCAGTACTTC
>TRBJ2-7|TRBV5-1|TRBD2|17|.
CASSLVGGGANFYEQYF
TGCGCCAGCAGCTTGGTCGGCGGGGGGGCCAATTTTTACGAGCAGTACTTC
>TRBJ1-6|TRBV7-9|TRBD1|14|once
CASSQTGVNSPLHF
TGTGCCAGCAGCCAGACAGGGGTCAATTCACCCCTCCACTTT
>TRBJ1-6|TRBV11-3|.|12|.
CASSMTHSPLHF
TGTGCCAGCAGCATGACACATTCACCCCTCCACTTT
>TRBJ2-3|TRBV7-2|.|12|.
CASSFGTDTQYF
TGTGCCAGCAGCTTCGGCACAGATACGCAGTATTTT
>TRBJ2-7|TRBV9|TRBD1|14|.
CASSVGTGIFEQYF
TGTGCCAGCAGCGTTGGGACAGGGATTTTTGAGCAGTACTTC
>TRBJ1-2|TRBV10-3|TRBD1|13|few
CAIQGGGNYGYTF
TGTGCCATCCAAGGGGGCGGGAACTATGGCTACACCTTC
>TRBJ2-7|TRBV7-9|TRBD1|14|.
CASSQSRDSYEQYF
TGTGCCAGCAGCCAATCCCGGGACAGCTACGAGCAGTACTTC
>TRBJ1-1|TRBV6-5|TRBD1|13|.
CASYYTGDTEAFF
TGTGCCAGCTATTATACAGGGGACACTGAAGCTTTCTTT
>TRBJ1-2|TRBV7-9|TRBD1|14|.
CASSSGTGNYGYTF
TGTGCCAGCAGCTCCGGGACAGGGAACTATGGCTACACCTTC
>TRBJ1-5|TRBV19|TRBD1|14|.
CASSIVTGDQPQHF
TGTGCCAGTAGTATTGTGACAGGGGACCAGCCCCAGCATTTT